This TCR beta chain stems from a study of blood T cell repertoires in COVID-19. The overall study: Sources were T cells, B-cell-depleted T cells, or PBMCs; the material itself was cDNA or gDNA.

Per the original methods: For nucleated cells, counts were estimated from reference gene primer amplification. Assay: immunoSEQ multiplex PCR; the TCRdb copy retains only in-frame clones and omits some. V and J calls and clone size are as listed in that table; D and trimming were resolved from the DNA. This sample has about 43,000 clones, with roughly 89% found just once. The CDR3 is 14 amino acids. Trimming took 1 base from V and 5 from J, leaving 11 bases between them. Germline-derived CDR1 and CDR2 are MGHDK and SYGVNS. The sequenced material came from peripheral blood. The chain has TRBV25-1 and TRBJ2-5; TRBD2 is a possible D gene (7 bases). The clonotype was recovered from a man in his 60s with active COVID-19. The CDR3 nucleotides are TGTGCCAGCAGTGAATGGGGGGGGCATGAGACCCAGTACTTC. This gives the protein CASSEWGGHETQYF.